This paragraph covers one T cell receptor (beta chain) sequence. Its antigen is as yet unknown. The entry originates in a study of beta chain features in type 1 diabetes. Study-wide background: Examination of sorted cells across all samples involved around 110 million cells. General observations from the study: Type 1 diabetes patients had TCRB CDR3s that were shorter (moderately but significantly so) in all four CD4+ subsets.

The CDR3 loop spans 16 amino acids. Germline V lookup: CDR1 LNHDA, CDR2 SQIVND (reference sequence). Trimming removed 5 bases from V and 0 bases from J; junction bases left unmatched: 4. TCRB transcripts that were expressed got sequenced, as all of the isolated RNA had been reverse transcribed. Repertoires were generated with immunoSEQ multiplex PCR, while TCRdb's copy carries only in-frame clones and drops some. This table holds approximately 360,000 clones, roughly an eighth found once. Cells sorted by CD45RO/CCR7/CD25/CD127/CD95/CD27 comprised CD4+ naive, central memory, regulatory and stem cell-like memory cells.

The chain couples TRBV19 to TRBJ2-7; TRBD2 agrees at 13 bases. The sample was naive CD4+ T cells from blood. The clonotype originates from a woman between 18 and 30 years old with type 1 diabetes. The chain's CDR3 is CASSSRTSGSSYEQYF. As DNA, the CDR3 is TGTGCCAGTAGTTCTCGGACTAGCGGGAGCTCCTACGAGCAGTACTTC.